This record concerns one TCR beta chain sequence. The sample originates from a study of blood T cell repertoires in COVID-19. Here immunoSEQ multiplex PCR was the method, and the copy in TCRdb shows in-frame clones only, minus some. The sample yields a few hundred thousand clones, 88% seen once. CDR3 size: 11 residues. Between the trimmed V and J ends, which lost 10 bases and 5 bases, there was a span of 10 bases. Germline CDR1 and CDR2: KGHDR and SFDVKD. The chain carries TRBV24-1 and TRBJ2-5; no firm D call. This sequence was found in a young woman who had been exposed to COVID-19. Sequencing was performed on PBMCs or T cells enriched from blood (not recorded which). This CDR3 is CATSNGETQYF. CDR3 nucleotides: TGTGCCACATCTAACGGGGAGACCCAGTACTTC.